These 16 T cell receptor beta chains came from one sample sequenced in a study of OX40 agonist ivuxolimab in advanced cancers. The method was immunoSEQ multiplex PCR; TCRdb's version includes in-frame clones alone and lacks a portion of them. Here the sample spans some 100,000 clones, approximately 91% being singletons. Sequenced material: CD4+ or CD8+ T cells sorted from blood, taken in a trial of the OX40 agonist ivuxolimab. Every receptor here comes from an adult with an advanced solid tumor such as melanoma, head and neck, liver or kidney cancer.

V gene TRBV7-9 combines with J gene TRBJ2-3; possibly TRBD2 for D (5 bases). The germline V gene has CDR1 SEHNR and CDR2 FQNEAQ (reference sequence). The CDR3 runs to 14 residues. V lost 7 bases and J lost 2, with 13 bases in between. The CDR3 DNA sequence: TGTGCCAGCACCATGCGGACTGCCACAGATACGCAGTATTTT. Encoded protein: CASTMRTATDTQYF. Variable domain in full (rest from reference TRBV7-9 and TRBJ2-3): DTGVSQNPRHKITKRGQNVTFRCDPISEHNRLYWYRQTLGQGPEFLTYFQNEAQLEKSRLLSDRFSAERPKGSFSTLEIQRTEQGDSAMYLCASTMRTATDTQYFGPGTRLTVL.

V is TRBV4-1 and J is TRBJ2-7; 8 positions agree with TRBD2. In germline, CDR1 is MGHRA, CDR2 YSYEKL. Trimming at V came to 4 bases and at J to 2 bases, leaving 4 bases not matched to a gene. There are 14 residues in the CDR3. Written as DNA, the CDR3 is TGCGCCAGCAGCCGACTAGCGAGCCCCTACGAGCAGTACTTC. It yields the protein CASSRLASPYEQYF.

The chain uses TRBV20-1 and TRBJ2-1; no firm D call. The germline gives CDR1 DFQATT, CDR2 SNEGSKA (reference sequence). This CDR3 is built from 8 residues. Trimming cost V 6 bases and J 8 bases, with 2 bases left between them. The CDR3 region is CSAYEQFF. CDR3 in DNA: TGCAGTGCCTATGAGCAGTTCTTC.

This chain links TRBV7-9 with TRBJ1-3, with a weak D call TRBD1 (6 bases). CDR3 length: 13 amino acids. CDR1 is SEHNR, CDR2 FQNEAQ, per germline (reference sequence). Trimming shortened V by 5 bases and J by 4 bases, and 9 bases separated the two germline ends. The CDR3 reads CASSGGRGNTIYF. The CDR3 DNA reads as TGTGCCAGCAGCGGGGGGCGCGGAAACACCATATATTTT.

The rearrangement joins TRBV9 to TRBJ2-5; 10 bases are shared with TRBD2. CDR3 length equals 16 residues. The V segment lost 3 bases and the J segment 1 base; nucleotides outside the gene matches: 6. CDR1 and CDR2 (germline): SGDLS, YYNGEE. The CDR3 protein is CASSAGTSALQETQYF. CDR3 bases: TGTGCCAGCAGCGCCGGGACTAGCGCCCTCCAAGAGACCCAGTACTTC.

The chain joins TRBV25-1 to TRBJ2-1, with TRBD2 matching 9 bases. The germline gives CDR1 MGHDK, CDR2 SYGVNS. This CDR3 spans 14 amino acids. With V trimmed by 4 bases and J by 3 bases, 1 base remained unmatched. The CDR3 loop reads CASSVAGVYNEQFF. DNA for the CDR3: TGTGCCAGCAGTGTAGCGGGAGTCTACAATGAGCAGTTCTTC.

This clone was detected a few times. The genes are TRBV28 and TRBJ2-3; 10 bases line up with TRBD2. Trimming cost V 4 bases and J 2 bases; bases outside gene matches: 9. CDR1 and CDR2 (germline): MDHEN, SYDVKM. The CDR3 extends over 17 amino acids. CDR3 in amino acids: CASSSPYGLADTDTQYF. The CDR3 region has the DNA TGTGCCAGCAGTTCCCCATATGGACTAGCGGACACAGATACGCAGTATTTT. Filled out from reference TRBV28 and TRBJ2-3, the complete variable domain reads DVKVTQSSRYLVKRTGEKVFLECVQDMDHENMFWYRQDPGLGLRLIYFSYDVKMKEKGDIPEGYSVSREKKERFSLILESASTNQTSMYLCASSSPYGLADTDTQYFGPGTRLTVL.

CDR3 in DNA: TGCGCCAGCAGCCCTCCAGGGACCCGGGAGCTGTTTTTT. Its protein product is CASSPPGTRELFF. The chain has TRBV10-1 and TRBJ2-2, with D perhaps TRBD1 or TRBD2 (5 bases each). Deletions cut 6 bases from V and 9 bases from J, with 14 bases between. From germline, CDR1 is WNHNN and CDR2 SYGVQD (reference sequence). This CDR3 contains 13 residues.

V usage is TRBV11-2 and J usage is TRBJ1-3, with TRBD1 as a possible D gene (5 bases). Germline-derived CDR1 and CDR2 are SGHAT and FQNNGV. The V end lost 3 bases, the J end lost 4 bases, and 10 bases lay between the germline ends. The CDR3 length is 14 residues. The CDR3 coding sequence is TGTGCCAGCAGCTTCCAGGGAGCCGGAAACACCATATATTTT. It specifies CASSFQGAGNTIYF.

This clone was counted once. The chain is built from TRBV9 and TRBJ2-1, with D uncertain. CDR1 is SGDLS, CDR2 YYNGEE, per germline. CDR3 length: 15 residues. The V end lost 2 bases, the J end lost 9 bases, and 18 bases lay between the germline ends. This CDR3 reads CASSVVPLYYGEQFF. The CDR3 coding sequence is TGTGCCAGCAGCGTGGTCCCCCTCTACTATGGTGAGCAGTTCTTC.

This chain uses TRBV10-3 with TRBJ1-2, with D possibly matching TRBD1 (5 bases). V lost 7 bases and J 6 bases, leaving 12 bases between the germline ends. The germline gives CDR1 ENHRY, CDR2 SYGVKD. The CDR3 spans 12 residues. The CDR3 sequence is CAINEGSDGYTF. CDR3 bases: TGTGCCATCAACGAGGGGTCGGATGGCTACACCTTC.

The gene calls are TRBV5-1 and TRBJ1-5; TRBD1 matches 7 bases. V dropped 4 bases and J dropped 7; count of bases not matched to a gene: 8. Germline values: CDR1 SGHRS, CDR2 YFSETQ. The CDR3 has 14 amino acids. The CDR3 region is CASSPGQWGQPQHF. The CDR3 DNA reads TGCGCCAGCAGCCCGGGACAGTGGGGACAGCCCCAGCATTTT.

The rearrangement links TRBV28 to TRBJ2-7; the match to TRBD1 covers 8 bases. With V trimmed by 5 bases and J by 2 bases, 2 bases remained unmatched. The germline V gene has CDR1 MDHEN and CDR2 SYDVKM. The CDR3 has 13 amino acids. This CDR3 is CASSRTGPYEQYF. CDR3 sequence (DNA): TGTGCCAGCAGTCGGACAGGGCCCTACGAGCAGTACTTC.

There are a few counts of this clone. The chain couples TRBV25-1 to TRBJ1-1, with unresolved D. With 8 bases removed from V and 3 bases from J, the gap between germline ends came to 13 bases. CDR1 is MGHDK, CDR2 SYGVNS, per germline. The CDR3 spans 13 residues. This chain's CDR3 is CASALTTDTEAFF. The DNA of the CDR3 is TGTGCCAGCGCCCTTACAACGGACACTGAAGCTTTCTTT.

This clone turned up a few times. The CDR3 loop is CASSFWAGVSGELFF. In nucleotides, the CDR3 is TGTGCCAGCAGTTTTTGGGCGGGAGTGTCCGGGGAGCTGTTTTTT. V usage is TRBV27 and J usage is TRBJ2-2; 7 bases are shared with TRBD2. The length of the CDR3 is 15 residues. With 3 bases clipped from V and 6 bases from J, the junction kept 7 bases outside the gene matches. The germline V gene has CDR1 MNHEY and CDR2 SMNVEV (reference sequence).

The chain employs TRBV12-5 and TRBJ2-7; the D is unclear. V lost 4 bases and J lost 5, with 24 bases in between. The CDR3 has 17 residues. Germline V gene sequence: CDR1 LGHNT, CDR2 FRNRAP. The CDR3 region has the DNA TGTGCTAGTGGTTCCTTTCAACCGTCCTCCCGTGACAACGAGCAGTACTTC. Translated: CASGSFQPSSRDNEQYF. Using reference TRBV12-5 and TRBJ2-7 for the parts outside the CDR3, the full variable domain is DARVTQTPRHKVTEMGQEVTMRCQPILGHNTVFWYRQTMMQGLELLAYFRNRAPLDDSGMPKDRFSAEMPDATLATLKIQPSEPRDSAVYFCASGSFQPSSRDNEQYFGPGTRLTVT.